This T cell receptor beta chain derives from a study of T cells expressing NK-cell markers. CDR3 length: 15 amino acids. The germline V gene encodes CDR1 KGHSH and CDR2 LQKENI. TCRdb re-called the 5' RACE reads, yielding one record per CDR3 amino acid sequence without DNA. Its listing shows 300,000 to 450,000 distinct CDR3 sequences. Sequences were obtained from blood T cells: a sorted CD56 or NKG2C T cell subset, CD4+ or CD8+ T cells, or bulk PBMC T cells (not recorded which). The clonotype comes from a man aged 18 to 69 in good health. The rearrangement uses TRBV18 and TRBJ2-7; TCRdb returns TRBD1, unconfirmable since there is no DNA. The CDR3 loop reads CASSAQRDRFYEQYF.